The 18 T cell receptor beta chains below come from one sample, sequenced in a study of Graves' ophthalmopathy and Graves' hyperthyroidism. Researchers took RNA transcripts and amplified TCR beta CDR3 regions from them. The library came from an HTBI-primed first-round RT-PCR and a second-round multiplex PCR. MiXCR was run by TCRdb on the multiplex PCR reads, yielding one entry per CDR3 protein. The top ten clones hold over 8.5% of a sample with around 1,000,000 distinct CDR3 sequences, about two fifths of them seen once. The sequencing sample was made of peripheral blood or thyroid tissue (not recorded which). These receptors all stem from an adult man with Graves' hyperthyroidism.

The chain recombines TRBV6-5 with TRBJ1-2; TRBD1 aligns across 8 bases. J was trimmed by 7 bases and V by 5 bases; bases with no gene match: 9. The CDR3 spans 14 residues. Looked up from germline, CDR1 is MNHEY and CDR2 is SVGAGI. CDR3 nucleotides: TGTGCCAGCAGTACCGGGACAGGAACCATTGGCTACACCTTC. It encodes CASSTGTGTIGYTF.

This chain joins TRBV10-3 and TRBJ1-2; TRBD1 matches at 7 bases. Trimming removed 6 bases from V and 3 bases from J; junction bases left unmatched: 10. Germline V gene lookup returns CDR1 ENHRY and CDR2 SYGVKD. This CDR3 is built from 15 residues. CDR3 sequence (DNA): TGTGCCATCAGACCCACAGGGACAGTTCACTATGGCTACACCTTC. It yields the protein CAIRPTGTVHYGYTF.

Ten or more counts support this clonotype. This chain joins TRBV2 and TRBJ2-6; 7 positions agree with TRBD1. This CDR3 spans 17 amino acids. J was trimmed by 0 bases and V by 8 bases; bases with no gene match: 10. Germline loops: CDR1 SNHLY, CDR2 FYNNEI. As DNA, the CDR3 is TGTGCCAGCTGGTACGGGACAGTAATCTCTGGGGCCAACGTCCTGACTTTC. Amino acid sequence: CASWYGTVISGANVLTF.

This clonotype was counted ten times or more. The V call is TRBV20-1, the J call TRBJ2-5, with 7 bases that match TRBD1. The J segment lost 2 bases and the V segment lost 6 bases, leaving 6 bases of the junction unmatched. The length of the CDR3 is 13 residues. The germline CDR1 and CDR2 sequences are DFQATT and SNEGSKA (reference sequence). The CDR3 reads CSADWTGQETQYF. The CDR3 DNA sequence: TGCAGTGCGGACTGGACAGGACAAGAGACCCAGTACTTC.

CDR3 coding DNA: TGTGCCAGCAAGGGGGCGACGAGGGACACTGAAGCTTTCTTT. Its protein product is CASKGATRDTEAFF. The genes are TRBV2 and TRBJ1-1; 7 bases align to TRBD1. CDR3 length equals 14 residues. In germline, CDR1 is SNHLY, CDR2 FYNNEI. V was pared by 7 bases and J by 3 bases, with 8 bases of the junction left unmatched.

The chain is built from TRBV7-8 and TRBJ1-5; tentatively, D is TRBD1 (5 bases). The CDR3 spans 14 residues. The V end lost 5 bases, the J end lost 9 bases, and 17 bases lay between the germline ends. CDR1 and CDR2 from the germline V gene are SGHVS and FQNEAQ. The CDR3 loop is CASSHKGPGWPQHF. DNA for the CDR3: TGTGCCAGCAGCCACAAGGGGCCTGGATGGCCCCAGCATTTT.

J is TRBJ2-7 and V is TRBV6-2 or TRBV6-3; TRBD1 might be the D (5 bases). The V end was cut by 6 bases, the J end by 5 bases, with 20 bases between. CDR1 and CDR2 from the germline V gene are MNHEY and SVGEGT. The length of the CDR3 is 15 residues. In DNA, the CDR3 is TGTGCCAGCAGCCGACGCCAGACAGTCTTCGACGAGCAGTACTTC. This encodes CASSRRQTVFDEQYF.

This clonotype was found many times. This rearrangement joins TRBV7-2 to TRBJ2-7; 10 bases are shared with TRBD1. The V segment lost 5 bases and the J segment 3 bases; nucleotides outside the gene matches: 1. Germline V gives CDR1 SGHTA, CDR2 FQGNSA. This CDR3 is built from 13 residues. CDR3 loop: CASSRTGGYEQYF. DNA of the CDR3: TGTGCCAGCAGCCGGACAGGGGGCTACGAGCAGTACTTC. The variable domain in full, with the rest retrieved from reference TRBV7-2 and TRBJ2-7, is GAGVSQSPSNKVTEKGKDVELRCDPISGHTALYWYRQSLGQGLEFLIYFQGNSAPDKSGLPSDRFSAERTGGSVSTLTIQRTQQEDSAVYLCASSRTGGYEQYFGPGTRLTVT.

In this sample, this clonotype turned up many times. CDR3 sequence reads: CSVGEGEQYF. CDR3 DNA: TGCAGCGTTGGGGAGGGCGAGCAGTACTTC. J is TRBJ2-7 and V is TRBV29-1, with 7 positions matching TRBD2. Germline-derived CDR1 and CDR2 are SQVTM and ANQGSEA. The CDR3 length is 10 residues. Losses at the gene ends were 4 bases for V and 6 bases for J; bases not matched to a gene: 0.

The CDR3 loop is CASSLKGREQYF. The CDR3 region has the DNA TGTGCCAGCAGTTTAAAGGGTCGCGAGCAGTACTTC. The chain employs TRBV28 and TRBJ2-7; D gene uncertain. Trimming removed 2 bases at V and 6 bases at J, with 8 bases between. The germline V gene has CDR1 MDHEN and CDR2 SYDVKM. CDR3 size: 12 residues.

This chain joins TRBV29-1 and TRBJ1-2; 9 bases agree with TRBD1. The germline V gene has CDR1 SQVTM and CDR2 ANQGSEA. J gave up 8 bases and V 7 bases, and 8 bases lay outside the gene matches. The CDR3 spans 12 residues. Written as DNA, the CDR3 is TGCAGCGAGGGGACAGGGCTCGGCGGCTACACCTTC. This translates into CSEGTGLGGYTF.

The chain employs TRBV20-1 and TRBJ1-5, with D possibly TRBD1 on 5 matching bases. The CDR3 is 17 residues long. Germline values: CDR1 DFQATT, CDR2 SNEGSKA (reference sequence). Trimming left V 0 bases short and J 3 bases short, with 18 bases between. CDR3 nucleotides: TGCAGTGCTAGAGATGGTGGCATCTCAGGGTCCAATCAGCCCCAGCATTTT. Protein sequence: CSARDGGISGSNQPQHF.

The chain combines TRBV29-1 with TRBJ1-2, with 10 bases that match TRBD1. This CDR3 is 14 amino acids long. Germline CDR1 reads SQVTM; CDR2 reads ANQGSEA. The V segment lost 6 bases and the J segment 4 bases; nucleotides outside the gene matches: 8. This CDR3 is CSVSTGGSVYGYTF. The DNA of the CDR3 is TGCAGCGTCTCGACAGGGGGCTCTGTCTATGGCTACACCTTC.

The table lists this clonotype with many counts. This chain connects TRBV5-1 to TRBJ1-1; D may be TRBD1 (6 bases). Germline CDR1 reads SGHRS; CDR2 reads YFSETQ. This CDR3 is built from 13 residues. V gave up 0 bases and J gave up 7 bases, with 10 bases separating them. In DNA form, the CDR3 reads TGCGCCAGCAGCTTGGCCGGAGGGGGTGAAGCTTTCTTT. Encoded protein: CASSLAGGGEAFF.

The rearrangement links TRBV3-1 to TRBJ1-2; no reliable D call. The CDR3 is made up of 14 amino acids. Germline CDR1 LGHDT, CDR2 YNNKEL (reference sequence). V was trimmed by 4 bases and J by 7 bases, leaving 16 bases between them. The CDR3 here is CASSREGGRSGYTF. DNA for the CDR3: TGTGCCAGCAGCCGAGAGGGAGGGAGGAGTGGCTACACCTTC. Full variable domain (remainder filled in from reference TRBV3-1 and TRBJ1-2): DTAVSQTPKYLVTQMGNDKSIKCEQNLGHDTMYWYKQDSKKFLKIMFSYNNKELIINETVPNRFSPKSPDKAHLNLHINSLELGDSAVYFCASSREGGRSGYTFGSGTRLTVV.

In its sample, this clonotype was seen many times. The rearrangement links TRBV11-2 to TRBJ2-7; D remains unclear. This CDR3 is 11 amino acids long. Trimming shortened V by 4 bases and J by 7 bases, and 8 bases separated the two germline ends. Germline assignment: CDR1 SGHAT and CDR2 FQNNGV. This CDR3 is CASSSNIEQYF. The CDR3 DNA is TGTGCCAGCAGCTCGAACATAGAGCAGTACTTC.

This chain links TRBV7-7 with TRBJ2-5; 13 bases align to TRBD2. The junction had 22 bases not matched to a gene; V was cut back by 6 bases and J by 0 bases. Germline V gene sequence: CDR1 SSHAT, CDR2 FNYEAQ (reference sequence). The CDR3 is made up of 22 amino acids. CDR3 region: CASSSSRPGLAGLGEYQETQYF. In nucleotides, the CDR3 is TGTGCCAGCAGTTCATCCCGGCCGGGACTAGCGGGGCTGGGGGAGTACCAAGAGACCCAGTACTTC.

This clonotype was observed a few times. One junction end disagrees with the germline gene, perhaps due to a read error. The rearrangement links TRBV5-1 to TRBJ1-2; D unresolved. This CDR3 region has 12 residues. Germline CDR1 reads SGHRS; CDR2 reads YFSETQ. CDR3 loop: CASSQRLAGYTF. CDR3 in DNA: TGTGCCAGCAGCCAACGACTAGCGGGCTACACCTTC.